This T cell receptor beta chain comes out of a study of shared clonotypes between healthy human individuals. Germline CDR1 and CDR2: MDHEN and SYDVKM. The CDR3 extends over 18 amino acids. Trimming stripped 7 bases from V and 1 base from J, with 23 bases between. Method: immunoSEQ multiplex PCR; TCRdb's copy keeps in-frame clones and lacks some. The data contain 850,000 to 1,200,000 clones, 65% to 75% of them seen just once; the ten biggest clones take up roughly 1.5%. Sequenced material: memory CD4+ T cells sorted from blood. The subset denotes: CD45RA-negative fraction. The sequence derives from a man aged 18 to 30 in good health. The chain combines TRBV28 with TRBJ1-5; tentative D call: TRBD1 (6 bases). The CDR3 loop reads CASILSTSGTRSNQPQHF. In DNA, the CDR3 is TGTGCCAGCATCCTATCCACTTCCGGGACACGGAGCAATCAGCCCCAGCATTTT.